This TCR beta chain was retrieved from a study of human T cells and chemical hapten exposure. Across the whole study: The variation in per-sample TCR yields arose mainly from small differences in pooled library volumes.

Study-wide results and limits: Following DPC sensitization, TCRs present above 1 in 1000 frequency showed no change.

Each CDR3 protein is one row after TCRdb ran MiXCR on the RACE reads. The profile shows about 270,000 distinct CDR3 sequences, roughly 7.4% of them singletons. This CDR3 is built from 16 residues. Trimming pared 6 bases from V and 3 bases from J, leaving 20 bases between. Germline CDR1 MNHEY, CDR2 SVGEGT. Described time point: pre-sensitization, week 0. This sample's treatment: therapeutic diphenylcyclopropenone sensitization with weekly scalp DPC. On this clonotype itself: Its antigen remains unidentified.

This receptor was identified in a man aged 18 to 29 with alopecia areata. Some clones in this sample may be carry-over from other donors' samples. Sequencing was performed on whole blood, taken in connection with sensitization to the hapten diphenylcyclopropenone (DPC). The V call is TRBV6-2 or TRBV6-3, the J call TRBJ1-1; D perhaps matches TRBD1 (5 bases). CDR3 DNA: TGTGCCAGCAGCCGCGGGATTTGGGGCGTCGACACTGAAGCTTTCTTT. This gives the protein CASSRGIWGVDTEAFF.